What follows are 20 T cell receptor beta chains derived from one specimen sequenced in a study of cytomegalovirus exposure and HLA in healthy donors. Primers included in the PCR were 60 Vbeta and 13 Jbeta primers. The repertoire was sequenced with immunoSEQ multiplex PCR; TCRdb's copy has only in-frame clones and lacks some. The table has approximately 160,000 clones, less than 85% seen once. The sequenced sample was PBMCs. Receptors originate from a male donor in good health and CMV-seronegative.

In its sample, this clone was seen a few times. The V and J genes are TRBV2 and TRBJ1-3; D remains unclear. V shed 7 bases and J shed 0 bases, with 4 bases lying between them. The CDR3 sequence is 12 residues long. Germline V gives CDR1 SNHLY, CDR2 FYNNEI. The CDR3 loop is CASTLSGNTIYF. CDR3 DNA: TGTGCCAGCACCCTCTCTGGAAACACCATATATTTT.

This clone appeared once. The V gene is TRBV18, the J gene TRBJ1-3; D uncertain. This CDR3 is 18 amino acids long. The V and J ends lost 0 bases and 5 bases respectively, with 20 bases between them. Germline CDR1 and CDR2: KGHSH and LQKENI. CDR3 sequence: CASSPPVFSSGYRNTIYF. CDR3 nucleotide sequence: TGTGCCAGCTCACCACCTGTTTTCAGCTCGGGATACAGAAACACCATATATTTT.

This clone showed up just a few times. The V call is TRBV30, the J call TRBJ2-3; D is uncertain. The CDR3 is 15 amino acids. CDR1 is GTSNPN, CDR2 SVGIG, per germline (reference sequence). The V end lost 5 bases, the J end lost 5 bases, and 20 bases lay between the germline ends. The CDR3 DNA follows: TGTGCCTGGGGGCCGATGGGCAAAGCAAAAGATACGCAGTATTTT. This codes for CAWGPMGKAKDTQYF.

Notes on this clone: One end of the junction varies from germline; a read error may be responsible. This rearrangement joins TRBV7-9 to TRBJ1-4; no reliable D call. There are 15 residues in the CDR3. Germline assignment: CDR1 SEHNR and CDR2 FQNEAQ (reference sequence). This CDR3 is CSSSLATATNEKLFF. As DNA, the CDR3 is TGTTCCAGCAGCTTAGCCACAGCAACTAATGAAAAACTGTTTTTT.

The chain carries TRBV30 and TRBJ2-2, with 7 bases matching TRBD2. The V segment lost 0 bases and the J segment 6 bases; nucleotides outside the gene matches: 4. This CDR3 is built from 14 residues. Germline V lookup: CDR1 GTSNPN, CDR2 SVGIG (reference sequence). CDR3 bases: TGTGCCTGGAGTGTACGAGGGAGGGCCGGGGAGCTGTTTTTT. It is translated as CAWSVRGRAGELFF.

The chain combines TRBV2 with TRBJ1-2, with D perhaps TRBD1 (5 bases). Per germline, CDR1 SNHLY and CDR2 FYNNEI. The CDR3 is 14 amino acids. Trimming took off 3 bases at V and 0 bases at J, with 8 bases between the two ends. This chain's CDR3 is CASSDDRPNYGYTF. The CDR3 region has the DNA TGTGCCAGCAGTGACGACAGACCTAACTATGGCTACACCTTC.

J is TRBJ2-3 and V is TRBV5-4; 10 bases match TRBD2. The CDR3 is 15 residues long. The V gene end was trimmed by 2 bases and the J gene end by 5 bases; junction bases not matched to a gene: 5. Germline V gives CDR1 SGHNT, CDR2 YYREEE (reference sequence). The CDR3: CASSFLAGAGDTQYF. CDR3 DNA sequence: TGTGCCAGCAGCTTTCTAGCGGGGGCCGGAGATACGCAGTATTTT.

This clone has just a few counts. The V call is TRBV2, the J call TRBJ1-6, with 7 bases matching TRBD1. Germline CDR1 and CDR2: SNHLY and FYNNEI. V shed 3 bases, J shed 7 bases, and the junction held 6 bases outside the gene matches. This CDR3 has 15 amino acids. In DNA form, the CDR3 reads TGTGCCAGCAGTGAGACCGGGACAGACAATTCACCCCTCCACTTT. This gives the protein CASSETGTDNSPLHF.

This clone appeared once. The chain carries TRBV7-9 and TRBJ2-7; 8 bases are shared with TRBD1. This CDR3 comprises 14 residues. Trimming removed 4 bases from V and 2 bases from J; junction bases left unmatched: 4. CDR1 SEHNR and CDR2 FQNEAQ come from the germline V gene (reference sequence). The CDR3 nucleotides read TGTGCCAGCAGCTACCGGGACAGGCCCTACGAGCAGTACTTC. Its translation: CASSYRDRPYEQYF. Together with reference TRBV7-9 and TRBJ2-7, the CDR3 gives the full variable domain: DTGVSQNPRHKITKRGQNVTFRCDPISEHNRLYWYRQTLGQGPEFLTYFQNEAQLEKSRLLSDRFSAERPKGSFSTLEIQRTEQGDSAMYLCASSYRDRPYEQYFGPGTRLTVT.

The rearrangement uses TRBV19 and TRBJ1-1; no clear D gene. Trimming left V 7 bases short and J 1 base short, with 13 bases between. CDR1 is LNHDA, CDR2 SQIVND, per germline (reference sequence). This CDR3 has 14 amino acids. CDR3 nucleotides: TGTGCCAGTATAATGGGCCCAGAGAACACTGAAGCTTTCTTT. Translated: CASIMGPENTEAFF.

The V call is TRBV5-6, the J call TRBJ2-7, with D hard to call. Between the trimmed V and J ends, which lost 5 bases and 6 bases, there was a span of 18 bases. This CDR3 region has 14 residues. Germline V gene data show CDR1 as SGHDT and CDR2 as YYEEEE. In DNA form, the CDR3 reads TGTGCCAGCAGGTCAAATACGGTCCGAAGCGAGCAGTACTTC. Translated, it gives CASRSNTVRSEQYF.

V is TRBV9 and J is TRBJ2-1; TRBD2 agrees at 10 bases. Germline CDR1 is SGDLS and CDR2 is YYNGEE. With 3 bases clipped from V and 5 bases from J, the junction kept 11 bases outside the gene matches. The CDR3 is made up of 17 amino acids. The CDR3 DNA reads TGTGCCAGCAGCGCGAGGGGCAGCGGGGGGGACCACAATGAGCAGTTCTTC. Its translation: CASSARGSGGDHNEQFF.

This rearrangement joins TRBV5-4 to TRBJ2-3; 9 positions agree with TRBD2. Unmatched junction bases numbered 3, after V lost 2 bases and J lost 5 bases. Germline V gene sequence: CDR1 SGHNT, CDR2 YYREEE (reference sequence). CDR3 length: 14 residues. CDR3 DNA sequence: TGTGCCAGCAGCTTCCGACTAGCGGTAGATACGCAGTATTTT. It is translated as CASSFRLAVDTQYF.

This chain connects TRBV5-4 to TRBJ2-4, with 8 nucleotides matching TRBD1. The ends lost 4 bases at V and 8 bases at J; junction bases unmatched: 8. Germline CDR1 is SGHNT and CDR2 is YYREEE (reference sequence). This CDR3 has 14 amino acids. The chain's CDR3 is CASSLPGQGYIQYF. The CDR3 DNA sequence: TGTGCCAGCAGCCTACCTGGACAGGGCTACATTCAGTACTTC.

The chain links TRBV6-6 to TRBJ1-2; a possible D gene is TRBD1 (6 bases). The ends were cut back, 6 bases at V and 8 bases at J, with 13 bases in the middle. The CDR3 length is 12 residues. Germline V gene sequence: CDR1 MNHNY, CDR2 SVGAGI (reference sequence). The CDR3 nucleotides are TGTGCCAGCAGCCCTGGGACATGGGGCTACACCTTC. Its translation: CASSPGTWGYTF.

This clone was observed a few times. This sequence joins TRBV6-6 and TRBJ1-1; D unresolved. V was shortened by 2 bases and J by 5 bases, with 6 bases between the two germline ends. The CDR3 loop spans 12 amino acids. Germline assignment: CDR1 MNHNY and CDR2 SVGAGI (reference sequence). The CDR3 DNA sequence: TGTGCCAGCAGTTACGTGAGAACTGAAGCTTTCTTT. Translating it yields CASSYVRTEAFF.

The gene calls are TRBV4-2 and TRBJ2-7, with a possible D match to TRBD1 (5 bases). Germline CDR1 and CDR2: LGHNA and YNFKEQ. The CDR3 is 17 residues long. V was clipped by 0 bases and J by 7 bases, with 22 bases between them. CDR3 nucleotide sequence: TGTGCCAGCAGCCAAGAAGACAGACATTCTACTACGATGGAGCAGTACTTC. Translating it yields CASSQEDRHSTTMEQYF.

Only a few counts were recorded for this clone. The chain links TRBV5-1 to TRBJ2-7; possibly TRBD1 for D (5 bases). Germline CDR1 reads SGHRS; CDR2 reads YFSETQ. Trimming took off 2 bases at V and 5 bases at J, with 14 bases between the two ends. The CDR3 spans 14 residues. Here the CDR3 reads CASSFSQQVDEQYF. For the CDR3, the DNA is TGCGCCAGCAGCTTTAGTCAACAGGTAGACGAGCAGTACTTC.

The J gene is TRBJ1-2, the V gene TRBV9; D gene uncertain. The V end lost 0 bases, the J end lost 0 bases, and 9 bases lay between the germline ends. The CDR3 runs to 15 residues. The germline V gene has CDR1 SGDLS and CDR2 YYNGEE. The CDR3 nucleotides read TGTGCCAGCAGCGTAGGGGCAGTAACTAACTATGGCTACACCTTC. Translation: CASSVGAVTNYGYTF.

This clone was counted a single time. The rearrangement links TRBV9 to TRBJ2-1; tentative D call: TRBD1 (5 bases). V lost 3 bases to trimming and J lost 1 base, with 8 bases between them. The CDR3 has 14 amino acids. Germline CDR1 SGDLS, CDR2 YYNGEE. The CDR3 region is CASSAGLSYNEQFF. The DNA for the CDR3 is TGTGCCAGCAGCGCAGGGCTGTCCTACAATGAGCAGTTCTTC.